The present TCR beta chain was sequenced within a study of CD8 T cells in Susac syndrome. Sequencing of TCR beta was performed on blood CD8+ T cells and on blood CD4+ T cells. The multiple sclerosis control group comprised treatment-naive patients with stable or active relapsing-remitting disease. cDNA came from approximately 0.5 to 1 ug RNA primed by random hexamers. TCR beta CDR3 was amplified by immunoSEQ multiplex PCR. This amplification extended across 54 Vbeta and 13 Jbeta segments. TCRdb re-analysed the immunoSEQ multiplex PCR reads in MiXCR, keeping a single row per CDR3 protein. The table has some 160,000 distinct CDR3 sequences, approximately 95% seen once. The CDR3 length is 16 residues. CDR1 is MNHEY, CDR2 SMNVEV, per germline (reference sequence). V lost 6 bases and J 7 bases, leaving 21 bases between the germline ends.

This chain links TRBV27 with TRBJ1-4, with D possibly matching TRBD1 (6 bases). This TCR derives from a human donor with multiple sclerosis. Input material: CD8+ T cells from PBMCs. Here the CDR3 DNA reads TGTGCCAGCAGCCCAGATGGTTGGGGGCTACTTGAAAAACTGTTTTTT. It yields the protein CASSPDGWGLLEKLFF.